What follows are 19 T cell receptor beta chains derived from one specimen sequenced in a study of CD8 T cells in Susac syndrome. Reverse transcription used about 0.5 to 1 ug RNA and random hexamers. TCRdb ran MiXCR on the immunoSEQ multiplex PCR reads and lists one entry per CDR3 protein. The sample holds about 200,000 distinct CDR3 sequences, 85% to 95% seen once. The specimen was CD4+ T cells from PBMCs. The receptor source for this set is a human donor in good health.

The V gene is TRBV13, the J gene TRBJ1-5; D is ambiguous. V shed 5 bases and J shed 4 bases, with 6 bases lying between them. The CDR3 sequence is 12 residues long. Germline V lookup: CDR1 PRHDT, CDR2 FYEKMQ (reference sequence). DNA for the CDR3: TGTGCCAGCAGCATTCTGAATCAGCCCCAGCATTTT. This codes for CASSILNQPQHF.

This clonotype has only one observation. The chain employs TRBV9 and TRBJ2-5; D unresolved. The germline V gene encodes CDR1 SGDLS and CDR2 YYNGEE. The V and J ends lost 0 bases and 1 base respectively, with 10 bases between them. CDR3 length: 15 residues. The DNA of the CDR3 is TGTGCCAGCAGCGTAGCCCCGACGGGCCAAGAGACCCAGTACTTC. Its translation is CASSVAPTGQETQYF.

The rearrangement uses TRBV2 and TRBJ2-1; 10 positions agree with TRBD1. Germline assignment: CDR1 SNHLY and CDR2 FYNNEI. Unmatched junction bases numbered 18, after V lost 8 bases and J lost 5 bases. The CDR3 extends over 18 amino acids. Here the CDR3 reads CASRAPNSATGGHNEQFF. CDR3 bases: TGTGCCAGCCGGGCCCCCAATTCGGCGACAGGGGGCCACAATGAGCAGTTCTTC.

The rearrangement links TRBV13 to TRBJ1-2, with 7 bases that match TRBD1. Germline trimming cut 2 bases from V and 7 bases from J; bases unmatched to any gene: 4. CDR1 and CDR2 (germline): PRHDT, FYEKMQ (reference sequence). The CDR3 length is 13 residues. CDR3 region: CASSLRQGVGYTF. Here the CDR3 DNA reads TGTGCCAGCAGCTTACGTCAGGGGGTTGGCTACACCTTC. The whole variable domain, remainder taken from reference TRBV13 and TRBJ1-2, is AAGVIQSPRHLIKEKRETATLKCYPIPRHDTVYWYQQGPGQDPQFLISFYEKMQSDKGSIPDRFSAQQFSDYHSELNMSSLELGDSALYFCASSLRQGVGYTFGSGTRLTVV.

A single count supports this clonotype. The chain is built from TRBV9 and TRBJ1-4; 11 nucleotides line up with TRBD1. V shed 4 bases and J 6 bases; nucleotides not matched to a gene: 5. Germline CDR1 is SGDLS and CDR2 is YYNGEE. The CDR3 consists of 15 residues. The CDR3 DNA is TGTGCCAGCAGCCCCGGACAGGGGGCACATGAAAAACTGTTTTTT. It codes for CASSPGQGAHEKLFF.

The chain recombines TRBV9 with TRBJ1-4; perhaps TRBD1 as D (6 bases). Germline CDR1 reads SGDLS; CDR2 reads YYNGEE. The ends were cut back, 4 bases at V and 7 bases at J, with 14 bases in the middle. This CDR3 spans 14 amino acids. The CDR3 reads CASSPQGTSEKLFF. CDR3 in DNA: TGTGCCAGCAGCCCCCAGGGGACAAGTGAAAAACTGTTTTTT.

This rearrangement joins TRBV20-1 to TRBJ2-1; the D is unclear. Between the trimmed V and J ends, which lost 5 bases and 2 bases, there was a span of 7 bases. Germline V lookup: CDR1 DFQATT, CDR2 SNEGSKA (reference sequence). The CDR3 is 12 amino acids. This chain's CDR3 is CSAFPPYNEQFF. The DNA for the CDR3 is TGCAGTGCTTTCCCTCCCTACAATGAGCAGTTCTTC.

This clonotype has only one observation. V gene TRBV24-1 combines with J gene TRBJ1-2; D remains unclear. The ends were cut back, 0 bases at V and 3 bases at J, with 4 bases in the middle. The CDR3 has 13 residues. Germline CDR1 and CDR2: KGHDR and SFDVKD. The DNA of the CDR3 is TGTGCCACCAGTGATTTGCCGGACTATGGCTACACCTTC. This gives the protein CATSDLPDYGYTF.

This chain links TRBV18 with TRBJ2-7; TRBD1 matches 8 bases. V lost 3 bases and J lost 10; bases outside the gene matches: 5. CDR3 length: 12 residues. From germline, CDR1 is KGHSH and CDR2 LQKENI. The CDR3 protein is CASSPGQGLQYF. CDR3 nucleotides: TGTGCCAGCTCACCCGGACAGGGCTTACAGTACTTC.

The genes are TRBV7-9 and TRBJ2-6; 9 nucleotides line up with TRBD1. CDR1 and CDR2 (germline): SEHNR, FQNEAQ (reference sequence). V was pared by 2 bases and J by 4 bases, with 12 bases of the junction left unmatched. This CDR3 has 19 residues. The CDR3 is CASSLPGQGSLGGANVLTF. The CDR3 DNA is TGTGCCAGCAGCTTACCGGGACAGGGTTCCCTGGGGGGGGCCAACGTCCTGACTTTC.

This chain joins TRBV27 and TRBJ1-1, with 9 bases matching TRBD1. CDR3 size: 16 residues. Trimming removed 5 bases from V and 2 bases from J; junction bases left unmatched: 9. In germline, CDR1 is MNHEY, CDR2 SMNVEV (reference sequence). The CDR3 sequence is CASSPRGGQGNTEAFF. CDR3 DNA: TGTGCCAGCAGTCCTCGGGGGGGACAGGGCAACACTGAAGCTTTCTTT.

The chain joins TRBV20-1 to TRBJ2-5; D not resolved. This CDR3 is built from 12 residues. Germline-derived CDR1 and CDR2 are DFQATT and SNEGSKA (reference sequence). Trimming shortened V by 0 bases and J by 5 bases, and 7 bases separated the two germline ends. The CDR3 DNA sequence: TGCAGTGCTAGAGATAGGGCGGAGACCCAGTACTTC. Its translation: CSARDRAETQYF.

This clonotype was recorded a few times. The chain links TRBV7-2 to TRBJ2-2; D might be TRBD1 (5 bases). Germline V gene data show CDR1 as SGHTA and CDR2 as FQGNSA. V was shortened by 3 bases and J by 4 bases, with 9 bases between the two germline ends. The CDR3 is made up of 14 amino acids. CDR3 amino acids: CASSFDSITGELFF. The CDR3 nucleotides are TGTGCCAGCAGCTTTGACAGTATCACCGGGGAGCTGTTTTTT.

This sequence joins TRBV12-3 or TRBV12-4 and TRBJ2-5; D not certain. The CDR3 extends over 10 amino acids. V lost 8 bases to trimming and J lost 5 bases, with 6 bases between them. The CDR3 nucleotides read TGTGCCAGCGGCTCCGAGACCCAGTACTTC. Its protein product is CASGSETQYF.

The chain combines TRBV25-1 with TRBJ2-2; weak D call: TRBD2 (6 bases). This CDR3 has 15 amino acids. Trimming left V 1 base short and J 7 bases short, with 13 bases between. The germline gives CDR1 MGHDK, CDR2 SYGVNS. CDR3 sequence (DNA): TGTGCCAGCAGTGAATTTGCAGGACTAAACGGGGAGCTGTTTTTT. Protein product: CASSEFAGLNGELFF. The full variable domain, completed using reference TRBV25-1 and TRBJ2-2, is EADIYQTPRYLVIGTGKKITLECSQTMGHDKMYWYQQDPGMELHLIHYSYGVNSTEKGDLSSESTVSRIRTEHFPLTLESARPSHTSQYLCASSEFAGLNGELFFGEGSRLTVL.

This clonotype was observed a single time. V gene TRBV29-1 combines with J gene TRBJ2-3, with a tentative D call TRBD2 (5 bases). Trimming pared 4 bases from V and 0 bases from J, leaving 8 bases between. CDR3 length equals 13 residues. Germline assignment: CDR1 SQVTM and CDR2 ANQGSEA. CDR3: CSVAADSTDTQYF. For the CDR3, the DNA is TGCAGCGTTGCAGCGGATAGCACAGATACGCAGTATTTT.

The chain has TRBV27 and TRBJ2-7; D uncertain. The CDR3 runs 15 residues. V was shortened by 3 bases and J by 2 bases, with 14 bases between the two germline ends. CDR1 and CDR2 from the germline V gene are MNHEY and SMNVEV (reference sequence). DNA for the CDR3: TGTGCCAGCAGTTTGAAGGGTGATGCTACCTACGAGCAGTACGTC. It specifies CASSLKGDATYEQYV.

CDR3 bases: TGCGCCAGCAGCCAAGTGGTGGCCGACACTCCTTTCTTT. Protein sequence: CASSQVVADTPFF. The rearrangement links TRBV4-1 to TRBJ1-1; D is uncertain. The germline gives CDR1 MGHRA, CDR2 YSYEKL. The CDR3 loop spans 13 amino acids. The V end was cut by 1 base, the J end by 12 bases, with 15 bases between.

The chain is built from TRBV20-1 and TRBJ2-7, with 8 nucleotides matching TRBD1. The germline V gene encodes CDR1 DFQATT and CDR2 SNEGSKA (reference sequence). The CDR3 is made up of 14 amino acids. The V and J ends lost 2 bases and 5 bases, in that order; junction bases with no gene match: 8. CDR3 nucleotides: TGCAGTGCTAGATCCGACAGGGGATTGAACGAGCAGTACTTC. Protein product: CSARSDRGLNEQYF.